The next 26 T cell receptor beta chains were all read from a single sample in a study of T cell repertoires in cytomegalovirus infection. TCRdb fed the reads into MiXCR, producing one record per CDR3 protein. Found here are around 440,000 distinct CDR3 sequences, approximately 10% of them singletons; the top ten hold 10%. The specimen was PBMCs. The receptors shown here come from a human donor in good health (CMV status not recorded). Some clones in this sample may be carry-over from other donors' samples.

This clonotype showed up many times. The rearrangement links TRBV19 to TRBJ2-1; the D gene is possibly TRBD2 (5 bases). CDR3 length: 15 amino acids. Per germline, CDR1 LNHDA and CDR2 SQIVND (reference sequence). V was clipped by 3 bases and J by 0 bases, with 9 bases between them. The CDR3 bases are TGTGCCAGTAGTATCGTCGGGGACTCCTACAATGAGCAGTTCTTC. Translation gives CASSIVGDSYNEQFF.

This clonotype has ten or more counts. The chain combines TRBV11-2 with TRBJ2-1; 7 nucleotides match TRBD1. Trimming at V came to 3 bases and at J to 0 bases, leaving 2 bases not matched to a gene. From germline, CDR1 is SGHAT and CDR2 FQNNGV. The CDR3 length is 15 residues. The CDR3 loop is CASSFWDSSYNEQFF. CDR3 nucleotides: TGTGCCAGCAGCTTCTGGGACAGCTCCTACAATGAGCAGTTCTTC.

The table lists this clonotype with many counts. J is TRBJ2-1 and V is TRBV28; 8 bases line up with TRBD2. The CDR3 spans 14 residues. CDR1 is MDHEN, CDR2 SYDVKM, per germline. Unmatched junction bases numbered 5, after V lost 7 bases and J lost 3 bases. CDR3 sequence: CASTDSGNYNEQFF. CDR3 nucleotides: TGTGCCAGCACCGATAGCGGGAACTACAATGAGCAGTTCTTC.

In its sample, this clonotype was seen many times. The chain joins TRBV7-9 to TRBJ2-2; D possibly corresponds to TRBD2 (5 bases). V lost 5 bases to trimming and J lost 6 bases, with 10 bases between them. Germline CDR1 is SEHNR and CDR2 is FQNEAQ (reference sequence). The CDR3 is 13 residues long. As DNA, the CDR3 is TGTGCCAGCAGCCCGGACTCCCCCGGGGAGCTGTTTTTT. Residues: CASSPDSPGELFF.

The sample holds many counts of this clonotype. The chain joins TRBV12-3 or TRBV12-4 to TRBJ1-2, with D hard to call. Trimming left V 2 bases short and J 4 bases short, with 8 bases between. The CDR3 has 13 amino acids. CDR3 loop: CASSLSPVYGYTF. CDR3 DNA: TGTGCCAGCAGTTTAAGCCCAGTCTATGGCTACACCTTC.

There are many counts of this clonotype. V gene TRBV20-1 combines with J gene TRBJ1-1, with TRBD1 identical over 9 bases. Trimming took 6 bases from V and 1 from J; bases not matched to a gene: 3. The CDR3 length is 13 residues. Germline V gene sequence: CDR1 DFQATT, CDR2 SNEGSKA (reference sequence). CDR3 region: CSAGGQGNTEAFF. The CDR3 nucleotides are TGCAGTGCCGGGGGACAGGGGAACACTGAAGCTTTCTTT.

Points on this clonotype: This may arise from a read error, as a much more abundant clone is one base away. J is TRBJ1-5 and V is TRBV19, with 7 bases lining up with TRBD1. Germline loops: CDR1 LNHDA, CDR2 SQIVND (reference sequence). There are 15 residues in the CDR3. The J segment lost 4 bases and the V segment lost 4 bases, leaving 7 bases of the junction unmatched. The CDR3 is CASSNEGARNQPQHF. For the CDR3, the DNA is TGTGCCAGTAGTAACGAGGGGGCTCGGAATCAGCCCCAGCATTTT.

This clonotype showed up just a few times. The chain employs TRBV28 and TRBJ2-2; D is perhaps TRBD2 (5 bases). There are 17 residues in the CDR3. V dropped 1 base and J dropped 6 bases, with 18 bases sitting between them. Germline values: CDR1 MDHEN, CDR2 SYDVKM. The chain's CDR3 is CASSLSTRVVYAGELFF. The CDR3 DNA sequence: TGTGCCAGCAGTTTATCGACGAGGGTGGTCTACGCCGGGGAGCTGTTTTTT.

This clonotype was counted only a few times. This chain joins TRBV28 and TRBJ1-6; no reliable D call. The CDR3 sequence is 15 residues long. The V end lost 3 bases, the J end lost 6 bases, and 12 bases lay between the germline ends. The germline V gene encodes CDR1 MDHEN and CDR2 SYDVKM. In nucleotides, the CDR3 is TGTGCCAGCAGTTTGTTTCAGGTGCTTAATTCACCCCTCCACTTT. This sequence encodes CASSLFQVLNSPLHF.

This clonotype was detected ten times or more. The V gene is TRBV5-4, the J gene TRBJ2-2; 12 nucleotides align to TRBD2. Germline V gene data show CDR1 as SGHNT and CDR2 as YYREEE (reference sequence). Trimming took 4 bases from V and 3 from J; bases not matched to a gene: 10. This CDR3 is 18 amino acids long. CDR3 amino acids: CASSPGTSGPRDTGELFF. The CDR3 DNA follows: TGTGCCAGCAGCCCAGGGACTAGCGGGCCCCGGGACACCGGGGAGCTGTTTTTT.

This clonotype was observed at least ten times. This sequence joins TRBV7-2 and TRBJ2-1, with TRBD2 as a possible D gene (6 bases). Germline V gene sequence: CDR1 SGHTA, CDR2 FQGNSA. The V gene lost 2 bases and the J gene lost 3 bases, with 11 bases spanning the gap. The CDR3 covers 15 residues. The CDR3 DNA is TGTGCCAGCAGCTTAATGGGACTTCACTACAATGAGCAGTTCTTC. Translating gives CASSLMGLHYNEQFF. Variable domain in full (rest from reference TRBV7-2 and TRBJ2-1): GAGVSQSPSNKVTEKGKDVELRCDPISGHTALYWYRQSLGQGLEFLIYFQGNSAPDKSGLPSDRFSAERTGGSVSTLTIQRTQQEDSAVYLCASSLMGLHYNEQFFGPGTRLTVL.

This clonotype was recorded at least ten times. The genes are TRBV7-8 and TRBJ1-1; D remains ambiguous. Trimming removed 3 bases at V and 0 bases at J, with 11 bases between. The CDR3 has 15 amino acids. CDR1 and CDR2 from the germline V gene are SGHVS and FQNEAQ. CDR3 coding DNA: TGTGCCAGCAGCTTGAGCCAGACGGTGAACACTGAAGCTTTCTTT. Translated: CASSLSQTVNTEAFF.

This clonotype was picked up a small number of times. The rearrangement uses TRBV20-1 and TRBJ1-4, with 7 bases aligning to TRBD1. Germline V gives CDR1 DFQATT, CDR2 SNEGSKA (reference sequence). CDR3 size: 12 residues. The V segment lost 3 bases and the J segment 7 bases; nucleotides outside the gene matches: 2. CDR3 sequence (DNA): TGCAGTGCTAGTTCAGGGGGTGAAAAACTGTTTTTT. Its protein product is CSASSGGEKLFF.

There are many counts of this clonotype. V usage is TRBV12-3 or TRBV12-4 and J usage is TRBJ1-5; D unclear. The CDR3 extends over 16 amino acids. The V end lost 2 bases, the J end lost 5 bases, and 16 bases lay between the germline ends. The CDR3 here is CASSLFTFPDDQPQHF. The CDR3 bases are TGTGCCAGCAGTTTATTCACATTCCCGGATGATCAGCCCCAGCATTTT.

The V and J genes are TRBV6-5 and TRBJ2-2; the match to TRBD2 covers 10 bases. Germline assignment: CDR1 MNHEY and CDR2 SVGAGI. The length of the CDR3 is 18 residues. V lost 2 bases and J lost 4; bases outside the gene matches: 10. The CDR3 DNA follows: TGTGCCAGCAGTTACGCCTCCCTAGCGGGAGCGGTCACCGGGGAGCTGTTTTTT. It codes for CASSYASLAGAVTGELFF.

The chain has TRBV18 and TRBJ2-5; 7 positions match TRBD1. Trimming removed 4 bases from V and 6 bases from J; junction bases left unmatched: 5. Germline V gene lookup returns CDR1 KGHSH and CDR2 LQKENI. The CDR3 loop spans 13 amino acids. CDR3 bases: TGTGCCAGCTCACACCAGGGGGTGAAGACCCAGTACTTC. It encodes CASSHQGVKTQYF. The full variable domain, its missing parts supplied by reference TRBV18 and TRBJ2-5, is NAGVMQNPRHLVRRRGQEARLRCSPMKGHSHVYWYRQLPEEGLKFMVYLQKENIIDESGMPKERFSAEFPKEGPSILRIQQVVRGDSAAYFCASSHQGVKTQYFGPGTRLLVL.

The chain uses TRBV20-1 and TRBJ2-7; possible D gene TRBD1, 6 bases. Germline-derived CDR1 and CDR2 are DFQATT and SNEGSKA (reference sequence). The V and J ends lost 0 bases and 2 bases respectively, with 11 bases between them. The CDR3 runs 14 residues. The CDR3 DNA is TGCAGTGCTAGAGATCAGGGGTCACCCTACGAGCAGTACTTC. Its translation is CSARDQGSPYEQYF.

This clonotype was counted between two and nine times. The chain carries TRBV7-6 and TRBJ1-1; D is perhaps TRBD1 (6 bases). This CDR3 contains 15 residues. Germline assignment: CDR1 SGHVS and CDR2 FNYEAQ. V gave up 7 bases and J gave up 3 bases, with 18 bases separating them. For the CDR3, the DNA is TGTGCCAGCACCCCCGGGGGCAGATTATACACTGAAGCTTTCTTT. As protein: CASTPGGRLYTEAFF. The complete variable domain, with remaining parts taken from reference TRBV7-6 and TRBJ1-1, reads GAGVSQSPRYKVTKRGQDVALRCDPISGHVSLYWYRQALGQGPEFLTYFNYEAQQDKSGLPNDRFSAERPEGSISTLTIQRTEQRDSAMYRCASTPGGRLYTEAFFGQGTRLTVV.

The chain links TRBV29-1 to TRBJ1-2; 7 bases align to TRBD1. CDR3 length: 13 amino acids. Germline lookup yields CDR1 SQVTM and CDR2 ANQGSEA. Trimming cost V 2 bases and J 5 bases; bases outside gene matches: 5. CDR3 protein: CSVEPPGQYGYTF. Written as DNA, the CDR3 is TGCAGCGTTGAACCCCCGGGACAGTATGGCTACACCTTC.

This clonotype appeared many times. J is TRBJ2-7 and V is TRBV7-2; D is ambiguous. The germline V gene has CDR1 SGHTA and CDR2 FQGNSA. V was shortened by 1 base and J by 5 bases, with 9 bases between the two germline ends. The CDR3 is made up of 13 amino acids. The CDR3 reads CASSLGPGDEQYF. CDR3 DNA sequence: TGTGCCAGCAGCTTAGGTCCAGGAGACGAGCAGTACTTC.

This clonotype was detected a few times. The V and J genes are TRBV30 and TRBJ2-1; TRBD2 agrees at 13 bases. The germline CDR1 and CDR2 sequences are GTSNPN and SVGIG (reference sequence). V was clipped by 5 bases and J by 1 base; unmatched bases: 8. The CDR3 contains 17 residues. This chain's CDR3 is CAWSGTSGKSSYNEQFF. The CDR3 DNA sequence: TGTGCCTGGTCCGGGACTAGCGGGAAGTCGTCCTACAATGAGCAGTTCTTC.

CDR3 bases: TGTGCCAGTAGTATAGGACCGGGACAGGGGCGAATCCGAACTGAAGCTTTCTTT. Its translation: CASSIGPGQGRIRTEAFF. The J gene is TRBJ1-1, the V gene TRBV19; 10 positions agree with TRBD1. The CDR3 runs to 18 residues. The germline V gene has CDR1 LNHDA and CDR2 SQIVND (reference sequence). V trimming: 1 base; J trimming: 5 bases; junction bases outside the gene matches: 13.

The chain combines TRBV11-1 with TRBJ2-2; D not resolved. Germline CDR1 and CDR2: SGHAT and FQDESV (reference sequence). The length of the CDR3 is 15 residues. Trimming pared 7 bases from V and 0 bases from J, leaving 12 bases between. CDR3 nucleotide sequence: TGTGCCAGCACCCCTGAGGTTGCGAACACCGGGGAGCTGTTTTTT. Encoded protein: CASTPEVANTGELFF. The full variable domain, its missing parts supplied by reference TRBV11-1 and TRBJ2-2, is EAEVAQSPRYKITEKSQAVAFWCDPISGHATLYWYRQILGQGPELLVQFQDESVVDDSQLPKDRFSAERLKGVDSTLKIQPAELGDSAMYLCASTPEVANTGELFFGEGSRLTVL.

This clonotype was seen many times. The rearrangement joins TRBV5-4 to TRBJ2-7, with 9 bases aligning to TRBD2. The germline CDR1 and CDR2 sequences are SGHNT and YYREEE (reference sequence). The CDR3 loop spans 15 amino acids. The junction had 12 bases not matched to a gene; V was cut back by 4 bases and J by 7 bases. DNA for the CDR3: TGTGCCAGCAGCCCCGGGACTAGCAGGGATGGGGAGCAGTACTTC. It encodes CASSPGTSRDGEQYF.

The sample holds many counts of this clonotype. The V and J genes are TRBV7-2 and TRBJ2-1; 7 nucleotides match TRBD1. V shed 4 bases and J 4 bases; nucleotides not matched to a gene: 7. Per the germline V gene, CDR1 is SGHTA and CDR2 is FQGNSA. CDR3 length: 15 residues. The CDR3 here is CASSSGTASYNEQFF. CDR3 DNA: TGTGCCAGCAGCTCCGGGACAGCTAGTTACAATGAGCAGTTCTTC.

The V and J genes are TRBV9 and TRBJ1-1; D gene unclear. The CDR3 is 14 residues long. The V gene lost 6 bases and the J gene lost 1 base, with 13 bases spanning the gap. Per germline, CDR1 SGDLS and CDR2 YYNGEE. In DNA form, the CDR3 reads TGTGCCAGCACCTTAAGCATGTGGAACACTGAAGCTTTCTTT. Its protein is CASTLSMWNTEAFF.